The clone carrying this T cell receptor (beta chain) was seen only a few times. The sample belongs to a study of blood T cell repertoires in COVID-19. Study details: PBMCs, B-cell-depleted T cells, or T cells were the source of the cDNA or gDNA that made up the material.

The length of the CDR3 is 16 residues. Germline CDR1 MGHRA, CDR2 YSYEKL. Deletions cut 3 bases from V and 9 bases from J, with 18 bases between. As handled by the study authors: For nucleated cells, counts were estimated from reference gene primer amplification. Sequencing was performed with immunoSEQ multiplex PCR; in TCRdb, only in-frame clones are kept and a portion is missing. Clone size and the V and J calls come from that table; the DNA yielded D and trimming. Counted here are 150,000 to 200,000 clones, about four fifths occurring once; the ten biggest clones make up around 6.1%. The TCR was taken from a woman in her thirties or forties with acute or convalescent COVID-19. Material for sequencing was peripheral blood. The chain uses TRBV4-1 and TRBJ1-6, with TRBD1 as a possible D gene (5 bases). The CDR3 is CASSQAGQGDGSPLHF. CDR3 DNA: TGCGCCAGCAGCCAGGCGGGGCAGGGAGACGGTTCACCCCTCCACTTT.